These T cell receptor beta chains were read from a single sample in a study of a mutant IDH1 vaccine in newly diagnosed glioma. The repertoire was sequenced with immunoSEQ multiplex PCR; TCRdb's copy has only in-frame clones and lacks some. The data show approximately 92,000 clones, just under 80% seen once. Material: PBMCs, obtained from a glioma patient treated with radiotherapy, temozolomide or both. The receptors were gathered from a man in his forties with glioma. The CDR3 runs from the conserved cysteine through the conserved F or W. Each record gives: clone size, CDR3 length, V gene, D gene, J gene, CDR3 DNA, CDR3 protein. A D gene is named only where the DNA matches it firmly. Clone size is not always given. Where it is, it says once, few, many or a class for expanded clones.

.	13	TRBV6-1	TRBD1	TRBJ1-2	TGTGCCAGCAGAAACAGGGGCGACTATGGCTACACCTTC	CASRNRGDYGYTF
few	14	TRBV9	.	TRBJ2-1	TGTGCCAGCAGCCTCAGTCCCCCCCCCGATGAGCAGTTCTTC	CASSLSPPPDEQFF
.	18	TRBV4-1	TRBD1	TRBJ2-2	TGCGCCAGCAGCCCCACGGACAGGGTAACTCAGAACACCGGGGAGCTGTTTTTT	CASSPTDRVTQNTGELFF
once	16	TRBV5-8	.	TRBJ1-5	TGTGCCAGCAGCCCTCACGGGGGGGATAGCAATCAGCCCCAGCATTTT	CASSPHGGDSNQPQHF
many	16	TRBV4-3	.	TRBJ1-2	TGCGCCAGCAGCCAAGATCGAGTCGGTGCTAACTATGGCTACACCTTC	CASSQDRVGANYGYTF
.	16	TRBV18	TRBD2	TRBJ2-7	TGTGCCAGCTCACCTGCACTAGCGGCCCCCTCCTACGAGCAGTACTTC	CASSPALAAPSYEQYF
few	14	TRBV2	.	TRBJ2-2	TGTGCCAGCGAACGGACAGCGAACACCGGGGAGCTGTTTTTT	CASERTANTGELFF
few	16	TRBV27	TRBD1	TRBJ2-1	TGTGCCAGCAGAGTGGTTCAGGGGGCTAGGTACAATGAGCAGTTCTTC	CASRVVQGARYNEQFF
.	16	TRBV6-1	.	TRBJ1-5	TGTGCCAGCAGTGAAGAAGAGGGGTCCTCAGCAGGGCCCCAGCATTTT	CASSEEEGSSAGPQHF
.	16	TRBV6-5	.	TRBJ1-4	TGTGCCAGCAGTTACTCTGGCACCGCAACTAATGAAAAACTGTTTTTT	CASSYSGTATNEKLFF
few	12	TRBV28	.	TRBJ1-5	TGTGCCAGCGGGAGTAGCAATCAGCCCCAGCATTTT	CASGSSNQPQHF
.	13	TRBV30	.	TRBJ1-3	TGTGCCTGGAGTCCCGGGGTCGGAAACACCATATATTTT	CAWSPGVGNTIYF
few	18	TRBV14	.	TRBJ1-1	TGTGCCAGCAGCCAGGGTTCGGATAGACCATCAGGAAACACTGAAGCTTTCTTT	CASSQGSDRPSGNTEAFF
.	16	TRBV7-8	.	TRBJ2-7	TGTGCCAGCAGCTTAATCCTGGAGCAGGTGGGATACGAGCAGTACTTC	CASSLILEQVGYEQYF
.	15	TRBV7-6	.	TRBJ2-3	TGTGCCAGCAGCCAACCCGGGACTCCCCCAGATACGCAGTATTTT	CASSQPGTPPDTQYF
.	15	TRBV2	.	TRBJ1-5	TGTGCCAGCAGTGAGACAGAGTCAGGACATCAGCCCCAGCATTTT	CASSETESGHQPQHF
.	16	TRBV11-3	TRBD1	TRBJ2-2	TGTGCCAGCAGCGACCTGACAGGGGGGGACACCGGGGAGCTGTTTTTT	CASSDLTGGDTGELFF
.	15	TRBV18	.	TRBJ2-7	TGTGCCAGCTCACCACCATCAGGGTTAGCCTACGAGCAGTACTTC	CASSPPSGLAYEQYF
.	15	TRBV2	.	TRBJ2-2	TGTGCCAGCAGTGAAGACAGGGCGAACACCGGGGAGCTGTTTTTT	CASSEDRANTGELFF
.	15	TRBV5-4	.	TRBJ1-4	TGTGCCAGCAGCTCGTGGGGAAATACTAATGAAAAACTGTTTTTT	CASSSWGNTNEKLFF
.	16	TRBV5-6	TRBD1	TRBJ2-7	TGTGCCAGCAGATTACAGGTAGGACAGGGCTCCTACGAGCAGTACTTC	CASRLQVGQGSYEQYF
.	15	TRBV27	.	TRBJ2-1	TGTGCCAGCAGTTCCACCGGAAGCGCTGCCAATGAGCAGTTCTTC	CASSSTGSAANEQFF